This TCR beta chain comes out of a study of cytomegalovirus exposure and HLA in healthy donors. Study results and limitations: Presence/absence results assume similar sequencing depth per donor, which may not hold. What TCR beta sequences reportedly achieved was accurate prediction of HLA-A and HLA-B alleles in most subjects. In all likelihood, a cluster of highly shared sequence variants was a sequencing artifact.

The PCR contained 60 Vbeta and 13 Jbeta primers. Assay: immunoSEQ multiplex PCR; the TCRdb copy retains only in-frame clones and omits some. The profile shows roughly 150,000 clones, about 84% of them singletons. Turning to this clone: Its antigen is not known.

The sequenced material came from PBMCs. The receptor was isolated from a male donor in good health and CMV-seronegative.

CDR3 DNA sequence: TGTGCCAGCAGTTTCGGCAGGCTGAACACTGAAGCTTTCTTT. This gives the protein CASSFGRLNTEAFF. V usage is TRBV28 and J usage is TRBJ1-1; D gene unclear. CDR3 size: 14 residues. Germline V gene data show CDR1 as MDHEN and CDR2 as SYDVKM. V lost 3 bases, J lost 0 bases, and 8 bases lay in between.